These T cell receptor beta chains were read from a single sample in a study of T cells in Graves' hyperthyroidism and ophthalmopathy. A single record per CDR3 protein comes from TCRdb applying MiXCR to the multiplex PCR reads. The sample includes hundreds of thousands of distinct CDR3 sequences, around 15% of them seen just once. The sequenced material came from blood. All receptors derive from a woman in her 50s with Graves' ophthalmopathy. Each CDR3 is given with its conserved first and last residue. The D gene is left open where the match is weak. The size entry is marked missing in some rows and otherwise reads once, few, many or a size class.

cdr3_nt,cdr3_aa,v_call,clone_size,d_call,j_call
TGTGCCAGCAGCTTAAGAATGGATCTTGGGACTAGCGGGAGGTCATACGAGCAGTACTTC,CASSLRMDLGTSGRSYEQYF,TRBV11-2,NA,TRBD2,TRBJ2-7
TGTGCCAGCAGGGTTGGCAGGACCCAAGAGACCCAGTACTTC,CASRVGRTQETQYF,TRBV2,many,NA,TRBJ2-5
TGTGCCAGCAGTTACCTCCGGGAATCCTACAATGAGCAGTTCTTC,CASSYLRESYNEQFF,TRBV6-5,many,NA,TRBJ2-1
TGTGCCAGCAGTGAACGATCGCGGGGGGATTGGAGCACTGAAGCTTTCTTT,CASSERSRGDWSTEAFF,TRBV2,many,NA,TRBJ1-1
TGTGCCAGCAGCTCAACCGGGACAGTTGCCGAGCAGTACTTC,CASSSTGTVAEQYF,TRBV7-3,many,TRBD1,TRBJ2-7
TGCAGTGCTAGGGACAGGCGAAACTACGAGCAGTACTTC,CSARDRRNYEQYF,TRBV20-1,NA,TRBD1,TRBJ2-7
TGTGCCAGCAGCTTACACGACAGGGTGTTGATGGGCTACACCTTC,CASSLHDRVLMGYTF,TRBV11-2,few,TRBD1,TRBJ1-2
TGTGCCAGTAGTATAGAGATGAACACTGAAGCTTTCTTT,CASSIEMNTEAFF,TRBV19,few,NA,TRBJ1-1
TGTGCCAGCAGACTAGGGACAGGGGGCACTGAGCAGTTCTTC,CASRLGTGGTEQFF,TRBV7-6,many,TRBD1,TRBJ2-1
TGTGCCAGCAGTGCGGACAGGAGGGAGGGAACTGAAGCTTTCTTT,CASSADRREGTEAFF,TRBV2,NA,TRBD1,TRBJ1-1
TGTGCCAGCAGATCGGGACAGATGAGCTCCTACGAGCAGTACTTC,CASRSGQMSSYEQYF,TRBV5-4,NA,TRBD1,TRBJ2-7
TGTGCCAGCAGCGCCTACAGGGGCTCCTATAATTCACCCCTCCACTTT,CASSAYRGSYNSPLHF,TRBV14,NA,TRBD1,TRBJ1-6
TGCAGTGCTAGAGGACTAGCGGGAGATTATGGCATTCAGTACTTC,CSARGLAGDYGIQYF,TRBV20-1,many,TRBD2,TRBJ2-4
TGTGCCACCAGTGATTTGAACTGGGAGCTGAACACCGGGGAGCTGTTTTTT,CATSDLNWELNTGELFF,TRBV24-1,few,NA,TRBJ2-2
TGCAGTGCTAGAGAACTAGTCGGTGAGCAGTTCTTC,CSARELVGEQFF,TRBV20-1,many,NA,TRBJ2-1
TGTGCCAGCAGCCAGGGACTAGCGGGAGTCGGAGATACGCAGTATTTT,CASSQGLAGVGDTQYF,TRBV7-9,NA,TRBD2,TRBJ2-3
TGTGCCAGCAGCGGACAGGGTGTCACGAACACTGAAGCTTTCTTT,CASSGQGVTNTEAFF,TRBV6-1,NA,TRBD1,TRBJ1-1
TGTGCCTGGATGGGGGAATACTCGGAAAAACTGTTTTTT,CAWMGEYSEKLFF,TRBV30,many,NA,TRBJ1-4
TGCAGCGCTCGAGAGGCGGGAGGGAACACTGAAGCTTTCTTT,CSAREAGGNTEAFF,TRBV29-1,NA,NA,TRBJ1-1
TGCAGTGCTAGACTCCAGGACCAGCCCCAGCATTTT,CSARLQDQPQHF,TRBV20-1,many,NA,TRBJ1-5
TGTGCCAGCAAACCCGAATCCTACGAGCAGTACTTC,CASKPESYEQYF,TRBV2,many,NA,TRBJ2-7
TGTGCCAGTAGGGGCCGGACAGGGGGATTTGGGGCCAACGTCCTGACTTTC,CASRGRTGGFGANVLTF,TRBV19,NA,TRBD1,TRBJ2-6
TGTGCCAGCAGCTTATGGGGTGGACTAGCGGGAGGGAGCACAGATACGCAGTATTTT,CASSLWGGLAGGSTDTQYF,TRBV7-8,many,TRBD2,TRBJ2-3
TGTGCCAGCAGCTTAAACCGATTGGCAGGGGGGTTCACCGGGGAGCTGTTTTTT,CASSLNRLAGGFTGELFF,TRBV7-2,few,NA,TRBJ2-2
TGTGCCAGCTCACCAACGACTAGCGGGACACCCAATGAGCAGTTCTTC,CASSPTTSGTPNEQFF,TRBV18,many,TRBD2,TRBJ2-1
TGCGCCAGCAGCCCCGGGACAAGGGAGGGGACTGAAGCTTTCTTT,CASSPGTREGTEAFF,TRBV5-1,NA,NA,TRBJ1-1
TGCGCCAGCAGCCAAGGAACAACCTTTACCTACGAGCAGTACTTC,CASSQGTTFTYEQYF,TRBV11-2,NA,NA,TRBJ2-7
TGTGCCAGCAGTTTATTAGACAGGGGTTCCGGGCAGTACTTC,CASSLLDRGSGQYF,TRBV12-3/TRBV12-4,many,TRBD1,TRBJ2-7
TGTGCCAGCAGCTTGACTCGGGGCGGGGAGCTGTTTTTT,CASSLTRGGELFF,TRBV7-3,many,NA,TRBJ2-2
TGTGCCAGCAGTTCCCTAGCGGAGCCCTACAATGAGCAGTTCTTC,CASSSLAEPYNEQFF,TRBV28,many,TRBD2,TRBJ2-1
TGCAGCGTCCTTAGGACGCTCACGGGAGAGACCCAGTACTTC,CSVLRTLTGETQYF,TRBV29-1,NA,NA,TRBJ2-5
TGTGCCAGCAGTTTGCTAACTAGCGGGAGAAACAATGAGCAGTTCTTC,CASSLLTSGRNNEQFF,TRBV28,many,TRBD2,TRBJ2-1
TGTGCCAGCAGCTCTCACGCTAGCGGCTACTACGAGCAGTACTTC,CASSSHASGYYEQYF,TRBV3-1,NA,TRBD2,TRBJ2-7
TGTGCCAGCCTCCGGGGAAAGAACACCGGGGAGCTGTTTTTT,CASLRGKNTGELFF,TRBV2,few,NA,TRBJ2-2
TGTGCCAGCAGCTTAGCCGACCTTTCCTACGAGCAGTACTTC,CASSLADLSYEQYF,TRBV7-9,many,NA,TRBJ2-7
TGCAGTGCTAGAGAGACAATGTTGGGCCCCAGTGGTCAGCCCCAGCATTTT,CSARETMLGPSGQPQHF,TRBV20-1,few,NA,TRBJ1-5
TGTGCCAGCAGCCAAGAGGGGGCGGGTGGAAACACCATATATTTT,CASSQEGAGGNTIYF,TRBV4-2,NA,NA,TRBJ1-3
TGTGCCAGCAGCCCACCGGGACGGGGAGTAGTAAATGAGCAGTTCTTC,CASSPPGRGVVNEQFF,TRBV4-2,few,NA,TRBJ2-1
TGTGCCAGCTCACCAAGGAAGGGGGTGACCTACGAGCAGTACTTC,CASSPRKGVTYEQYF,TRBV18,many,NA,TRBJ2-7
TGTGCCAGCAGTCCGGGGCAGGCTTCTGGGGCCAACGTCCTGACTTTC,CASSPGQASGANVLTF,TRBV12-3/TRBV12-4,NA,NA,TRBJ2-6
TGCGCCAGTAACGAAGGGAATGAGCAGTTCTTC,CASNEGNEQFF,TRBV5-1,many,NA,TRBJ2-1
TGCGCCAGCGGGGAAACATCCTACAATGAGCAGTTCTTC,CASGETSYNEQFF,TRBV5-1,many,NA,TRBJ2-1
TGTGCCAGCAGTGAAGTGGGGGCTGAAAACATTCAGTACTTC,CASSEVGAENIQYF,TRBV6-1,many,NA,TRBJ2-4
TGCAGTGCCCCTCAAATCGGGCTAGCGGGACAAGAGACCCAGTACTTC,CSAPQIGLAGQETQYF,TRBV20-1,many,TRBD2,TRBJ2-5
TGTGCCAGCGATGGGCAGAACTATGGCTACACCTTC,CASDGQNYGYTF,TRBV12-3/TRBV12-4,few,NA,TRBJ1-2
TGTGCCAGCTCACCACCGGCGGAACCCAACACTGAAGCTTTCTTT,CASSPPAEPNTEAFF,TRBV18,NA,NA,TRBJ1-1